What follows are 32 T cell receptor beta chains derived from one specimen sequenced in a study of cytomegalovirus exposure and HLA in healthy donors. It was with 60 Vbeta and 13 Jbeta primers that the PCR ran. The repertoire was sequenced with immunoSEQ multiplex PCR; TCRdb's copy has only in-frame clones and lacks some. Among fewer than 250,000 clones listed, roughly 77% were seen once. Material: PBMCs. These receptors originate from a woman aged 25 to 39 in good health and CMV-seropositive.

This chain connects TRBV18 to TRBJ2-1; 7 positions agree with TRBD2. CDR1 and CDR2 from the germline V gene are KGHSH and LQKENI. J gave up 7 bases and V 1 base, and 7 bases lay outside the gene matches. CDR3 length: 15 residues. The CDR3 nucleotides read TGTGCCAGCTCACCACGGCGGGAGTCCGGGAATGAGCAGTTCTTC. Protein sequence: CASSPRRESGNEQFF.

The chain carries TRBV5-1 and TRBJ1-1; tentative D call: TRBD1 (5 bases). This CDR3 contains 14 residues. Germline CDR1 SGHRS, CDR2 YFSETQ. V was clipped by 4 bases and J by 4 bases, with 14 bases between them. The CDR3 nucleotides read TGCGCCAGCAGCCCGGACGGGGGAGGCACTGAAGCTTTCTTT. Amino acid sequence: CASSPDGGGTEAFF.

V usage is TRBV6-1 and J usage is TRBJ2-1; 7 positions match TRBD1. The V segment lost 10 bases and the J segment 0 bases; nucleotides outside the gene matches: 9. In germline, CDR1 is MNHNS, CDR2 SASEGT. The CDR3 consists of 15 residues. CDR3: CATNLRDSSYNEQFF. CDR3 in DNA: TGTGCCACCAACCTCCGGGACAGCTCCTACAATGAGCAGTTCTTC.

This clone was seen a handful of times. The V call is TRBV27, the J call TRBJ2-1; perhaps TRBD1 as D (6 bases). V was clipped by 5 bases and J by 5 bases, with 19 bases between them. Germline V gives CDR1 MNHEY, CDR2 SMNVEV (reference sequence). CDR3 length: 16 residues. The CDR3 nucleotides are TGTGCCAGCAGTCCCCCAACAGGGCACCACAACAATGAGCAGTTCTTC. This translates into CASSPPTGHHNNEQFF.

In its sample, this clone was seen a few times. The chain has TRBV25-1 and TRBJ2-5; D unclear. This CDR3 contains 14 residues. With 3 bases removed from V and 0 bases from J, the gap between germline ends came to 8 bases. The V gene's germline CDR1 is MGHDK and CDR2 SYGVNS. CDR3 region: CASSDRHYQETQYF. The CDR3 DNA is TGTGCCAGCAGTGATCGACACTACCAAGAGACCCAGTACTTC.

V gene TRBV27 combines with J gene TRBJ2-3; no firm D call. Germline lookup yields CDR1 MNHEY and CDR2 SMNVEV (reference sequence). V was clipped by 6 bases and J by 3 bases, with 19 bases between them. This CDR3 comprises 16 residues. CDR3 residues: CASRSRPRQQTDTQYF. CDR3 in DNA: TGTGCCAGCAGGTCGCGGCCGAGGCAGCAAACAGATACGCAGTATTTT.

The chain uses TRBV11-2 and TRBJ2-1; 8 bases line up with TRBD2. The CDR3 contains 13 residues. Germline V gene data show CDR1 as SGHAT and CDR2 as FQNNGV. V dropped 3 bases and J dropped 9; count of bases not matched to a gene: 4. For the CDR3, the DNA is TGTGCCAGCAGCTTCTCGGGAGGGAGTGAGCAGTTCTTC. This encodes CASSFSGGSEQFF.

The CDR3 here is CASILTSGKDGELFF. In nucleotides, the CDR3 is TGTGCCAGCATTTTGACTAGCGGGAAGGACGGGGAGCTGTTTTTT. The V gene is TRBV2, the J gene TRBJ2-2; TRBD2 matches 11 bases. V dropped 7 bases and J dropped 7; count of bases not matched to a gene: 8. Germline CDR1 and CDR2: SNHLY and FYNNEI. The CDR3 is made up of 15 amino acids.

The chain has TRBV7-2 and TRBJ2-3; 9 bases line up with TRBD1. The germline V gene has CDR1 SGHTA and CDR2 FQGNSA. Trimming at V came to 1 base and at J to 7 bases, leaving 9 bases not matched to a gene. There are 16 residues in the CDR3. The CDR3 DNA is TGTGCCAGCAGCTTAGACGGGACAGGGATAAGAAATACGCAGTATTTT. It is translated as CASSLDGTGIRNTQYF.

V and J are TRBV5-1 and TRBJ2-7; 7 nucleotides line up with TRBD1. The J segment lost 2 bases and the V segment lost 5 bases, leaving 7 bases of the junction unmatched. The germline V gene has CDR1 SGHRS and CDR2 YFSETQ. This CDR3 has 14 amino acids. The chain's CDR3 is CASSWDSKTYEQYF. CDR3 DNA sequence: TGCGCCAGCAGTTGGGACAGCAAAACCTACGAGCAGTACTTC.

J is TRBJ2-7 and V is TRBV6-1; D is possibly TRBD1 (6 bases). The CDR3 runs to 14 residues. CDR1 and CDR2 (germline): MNHNS, SASEGT. V was shortened by 7 bases and J by 3 bases, with 16 bases between the two germline ends. The chain's CDR3 is CASTLTGLVYEQYF. CDR3 nucleotides: TGTGCCAGCACCTTAACAGGGTTGGTCTACGAGCAGTACTTC.

This chain uses TRBV7-9 with TRBJ1-5; 10 nucleotides align to TRBD1. V dropped 1 base and J dropped 7; count of bases not matched to a gene: 7. Germline V CDR1 and CDR2: SEHNR, FQNEAQ (reference sequence). The CDR3 is made up of 16 amino acids. This CDR3 is CASSLDSDRGKQPQHF. CDR3 bases: TGTGCCAGCAGCTTAGATTCGGACAGGGGGAAGCAGCCCCAGCATTTT.

This clone was found once. The chain carries TRBV4-2 and TRBJ2-1; 12 bases align to TRBD2. Losses at the gene ends were 1 base for V and 6 bases for J; bases not matched to a gene: 1. CDR1 is LGHNA, CDR2 YNFKEQ, per germline. CDR3 length: 15 amino acids. CDR3 amino acids: CASSQGLAGANEQFF. In DNA, the CDR3 is TGTGCCAGCAGCCAAGGACTAGCGGGAGCCAATGAGCAGTTCTTC.

The chain is built from TRBV28 and TRBJ2-7; maybe TRBD2 (6 bases). The V gene's germline CDR1 is MDHEN and CDR2 SYDVKM. CDR3 size: 16 residues. The V and J ends lost 1 base and 5 bases respectively, with 18 bases between them. CDR3 nucleotides: TGTGCCAGCAGTTTATTAAAGGGGACTCGGGGTAACGAGCAGTACTTC. This translates into CASSLLKGTRGNEQYF. The complete variable domain, with remaining parts taken from reference TRBV28 and TRBJ2-7, reads DVKVTQSSRYLVKRTGEKVFLECVQDMDHENMFWYRQDPGLGLRLIYFSYDVKMKEKGDIPEGYSVSREKKERFSLILESASTNQTSMYLCASSLLKGTRGNEQYFGPGTRLTVT.

The rearrangement links TRBV5-5 to TRBJ2-5; the D gene is possibly TRBD1 (6 bases). The CDR3 has 12 residues. Trimming stripped 3 bases from V and 5 bases from J, with 8 bases between. Per germline, CDR1 SGHKS and CDR2 YYEKEE (reference sequence). CDR3 sequence: CASSSQGETQYF. Written as DNA, the CDR3 is TGTGCCAGCAGCTCGCAGGGGGAGACCCAGTACTTC.

The chain carries TRBV10-1 and TRBJ2-1; D not resolved. The CDR3 is made up of 18 amino acids. Germline V gene sequence: CDR1 WNHNN, CDR2 SYGVQD (reference sequence). Trimming cost V 3 bases and J 0 bases, with 18 bases left between them. The chain's CDR3 is CASSDNLLKSSSYNEQFF. CDR3 coding DNA: TGCGCCAGCAGTGACAATCTATTGAAGAGTAGCTCCTACAATGAGCAGTTCTTC.

The gene calls are TRBV1 and TRBJ2-5; the table gives TRBD2 as D, unverified against the DNA. The J call may be mistaken, given a closer DNA end match to TRBJ2-7. TRBV1 is a pseudogene. CDR3 size: 14 residues. In DNA form, the CDR3 reads TGCACCAGCAGAGACAGCGGGAGTCCTAACGAGCAGTACTTC. Translation gives CTSRDSGSPNEQYF.

By sample share, this clone is medium-sized. The chain combines TRBV4-1 with TRBJ1-2, with no clear D. Trimming cost V 5 bases and J 4 bases, with 14 bases left between them. Germline assignment: CDR1 MGHRA and CDR2 YSYEKL. This CDR3 contains 14 residues. The DNA of the CDR3 is TGCGCCAGCAGCAACCGGGGAAGCGGCTATGGCTACACCTTC. It yields the protein CASSNRGSGYGYTF.

The chain links TRBV19 to TRBJ2-7, with 10 bases that match TRBD2. With 6 bases clipped from V and 0 bases from J, the junction kept 2 bases outside the gene matches. CDR1 is LNHDA, CDR2 SQIVND, per germline (reference sequence). The CDR3 contains 14 residues. CDR3 region: CASRASGSSYEQYF. The CDR3 coding sequence is TGTGCCAGTAGGGCTAGCGGGAGCTCCTACGAGCAGTACTTC.

V is TRBV19 and J is TRBJ1-1; D gene uncertain. The CDR3 is 11 residues long. CDR1 is LNHDA and CDR2 is SQIVND in the germline V gene (reference sequence). With 5 bases removed from V and 8 bases from J, the gap between germline ends came to 9 bases. The CDR3 DNA follows: TGTGCCAGTAGTTATGGCAGAGAAGCTTTCTTT. Its translation is CASSYGREAFF.

The rearrangement uses TRBV5-1 and TRBJ2-1; the D gene is possibly TRBD2 (6 bases). Germline-derived CDR1 and CDR2 are SGHRS and YFSETQ. This CDR3 comprises 15 residues. Trimming pared 4 bases from V and 3 bases from J, leaving 14 bases between. The CDR3 is CASSQEGPVYNEQFF. The CDR3 bases are TGCGCCAGCAGCCAGGAGGGGCCAGTCTACAATGAGCAGTTCTTC.

V gene TRBV19 combines with J gene TRBJ1-1; D is perhaps TRBD1 (5 bases). This CDR3 is built from 11 residues. Looked up from germline, CDR1 is LNHDA and CDR2 is SQIVND (reference sequence). V lost 7 bases, J lost 5 bases, and 8 bases lay in between. The CDR3 spells CASNAGTEAFF. DNA for the CDR3: TGTGCCAGTAATGCAGGGACTGAAGCTTTCTTT.

This clone was observed a handful of times. V is TRBV28 and J is TRBJ2-2, with TRBD1 identical over 8 bases. Germline CDR1 reads MDHEN; CDR2 reads SYDVKM. V shed 5 bases and J 3 bases; nucleotides not matched to a gene: 5. The CDR3 is made up of 15 amino acids. This CDR3 is CASSPDREDTGELFF. The CDR3 bases are TGTGCCAGCAGTCCGGACAGGGAGGACACCGGGGAGCTGTTTTTT.

This chain uses TRBV18 with TRBJ2-1; 11 nucleotides line up with TRBD2. The V segment lost 1 base and the J segment 5 bases; nucleotides outside the gene matches: 4. Per the germline V gene, CDR1 is KGHSH and CDR2 is LQKENI. The CDR3 runs to 16 residues. CDR3 DNA sequence: TGTGCCAGCTCACCACTAGCGGGAGGGCCCCACAATGAGCAGTTCTTC. This translates into CASSPLAGGPHNEQFF.

This chain uses TRBV19 with TRBJ2-7, with D perhaps TRBD2 (6 bases). The V gene lost 1 base and the J gene lost 1 base, with 11 bases spanning the gap. This CDR3 spans 15 amino acids. CDR1 LNHDA and CDR2 SQIVND come from the germline V gene (reference sequence). DNA of the CDR3: TGTGCCAGTAGTATAGGTCGGGAGCTGTCCTACGAGCAGTACTTC. It is translated as CASSIGRELSYEQYF.

This clone was recorded once. V and J are TRBV5-1 and TRBJ2-1, with 8 bases lining up with TRBD2. V lost 4 bases, J lost 7 bases, and 7 bases stayed unmatched. The germline V gene encodes CDR1 SGHRS and CDR2 YFSETQ. CDR3 length: 14 residues. The CDR3 sequence is CASSEGLGGNEQFF. As DNA, the CDR3 is TGCGCCAGCAGCGAGGGACTAGGAGGGAATGAGCAGTTCTTC.

This chain connects TRBV15 to TRBJ2-1; D remains ambiguous. The CDR3 contains 15 residues. Germline loops: CDR1 LNHNV, CDR2 YYDKDF (reference sequence). The V end lost 0 bases, the J end lost 0 bases, and 6 bases lay between the germline ends. In nucleotides, the CDR3 is TGTGCCACCAGCAGAGAAGCGAGCTCCTACAATGAGCAGTTCTTC. Its translation is CATSREASSYNEQFF.

V usage is TRBV2 and J usage is TRBJ2-3; 7 nucleotides match TRBD2. The CDR3 contains 14 residues. Germline-derived CDR1 and CDR2 are SNHLY and FYNNEI. J lost 0 bases, V lost 6 bases, and 3 bases had no gene match. CDR3 coding DNA: TGTGCCAGCAGAGCGGGGTCTAGCACAGATACGCAGTATTTT. It yields the protein CASRAGSSTDTQYF. The variable domain in full, completed from reference TRBV2 and TRBJ2-3, reads EPEVTQTPSHQVTQMGQEVILRCVPISNHLYFYWYRQILGQKVEFLVSFYNNEISEKSEIFDDQFSVERPDGSNFTLKIRSTKLEDSAMYFCASRAGSSTDTQYFGPGTRLTVL.

The V and J genes are TRBV28 and TRBJ1-1, with D perhaps matching TRBD1 (5 bases). There are 13 residues in the CDR3. Germline V lookup: CDR1 MDHEN, CDR2 SYDVKM. V was pared by 2 bases and J by 7 bases, with 11 bases between. For the CDR3, the DNA is TGTGCCAGCAGTTTAGAGGGGAGGGGTGAAGCTTTCTTT. Its translation is CASSLEGRGEAFF. Full variable domain (outside the CDR3, taken from reference TRBV28 and TRBJ1-1): DVKVTQSSRYLVKRTGEKVFLECVQDMDHENMFWYRQDPGLGLRLIYFSYDVKMKEKGDIPEGYSVSREKKERFSLILESASTNQTSMYLCASSLEGRGEAFFGQGTRLTVV.

V gene TRBV27 combines with J gene TRBJ1-6, with TRBD1 matching over 7 bases. The length of the CDR3 is 15 residues. The junction had 8 bases not matched to a gene; V was cut back by 3 bases and J by 9 bases. From germline, CDR1 is MNHEY and CDR2 SMNVEV (reference sequence). The chain's CDR3 is CASSFDDRVSSPLHF. CDR3 bases: TGTGCCAGCAGTTTCGATGACAGGGTCAGTTCACCCCTCCACTTT.

This chain joins TRBV15 and TRBJ1-3; D is unresolved. Germline assignment: CDR1 LNHNV and CDR2 YYDKDF (reference sequence). The CDR3 totals 16 residues. The V end lost 0 bases, the J end lost 2 bases, and 11 bases lay between the germline ends. DNA for the CDR3: TGTGCCACCAGCAGAGATACACAGCCTGCTGGAAACACCATATATTTT. Translated, it gives CATSRDTQPAGNTIYF.

The J gene is TRBJ2-7, the V gene TRBV21-1; the table's D gene call, TRBD2, was not cross checked with the DNA. TRBV21-1 is reported as a pseudogene. The CDR3 loop spans 15 amino acids. In DNA form, the CDR3 reads TGTGCCAGCACCTTAGCGGAGGTGAGCCGTGGGGAGCAGTACTTC. Amino acids: CASTLAEVSRGEQYF.